Each of the 28 T cell receptor beta chains below was sequenced from the same sample in a study of control samples from healthy donors and cancer patients. TCRdb's copy holds only in-frame clones and misses some; the assay was immunoSEQ multiplex PCR. Found here are around 190,000 clones, about 90% of them singletons; the top ten hold about 1.4%. The sample comprised blood. These receptors originate from a woman aged 45-59 years in good health.

V and J are TRBV9 and TRBJ2-7; maybe TRBD1 (5 bases). V was clipped by 4 bases and J by 3 bases, with 14 bases between them. Germline loops: CDR1 SGDLS, CDR2 YYNGEE. The CDR3 spans 14 residues. CDR3 protein: CASSPTATHYEQYF. The CDR3 coding sequence is TGTGCCAGCAGCCCGACAGCGACCCACTACGAGCAGTACTTC.

The chain joins TRBV19 to TRBJ2-5; the D gene is possibly TRBD2 (7 bases). Trimming cost V 4 bases and J 4 bases, with 13 bases left between them. Per the germline V gene, CDR1 is LNHDA and CDR2 is SQIVND (reference sequence). This CDR3 region has 14 residues. This chain's CDR3 is CASSRGGGGETQYF. CDR3 DNA sequence: TGTGCCAGTAGTAGGGGAGGGGGGGGAGAGACCCAGTACTTC.

This chain uses TRBV28 with TRBJ1-2, with D tentatively TRBD1 (5 bases). The CDR3 is 15 amino acids. Trimming shortened V by 6 bases and J by 4 bases, and 18 bases separated the two germline ends. CDR1 and CDR2 (germline): MDHEN, SYDVKM. The CDR3 loop reads CASRIIGTGLYGYTF. The CDR3 DNA is TGTGCCAGCAGGATCATCGGGACGGGACTCTATGGCTACACCTTC.

The rearrangement joins TRBV29-1 to TRBJ2-3, with D perhaps TRBD1 or TRBD2 (5 bases each). CDR3 length equals 14 residues. From germline, CDR1 is SQVTM and CDR2 ANQGSEA. With 6 bases removed from V and 6 bases from J, the gap between germline ends came to 19 bases. Here the CDR3 reads CSVRKGRVTDTQYF. CDR3 nucleotide sequence: TGCAGCGTCAGAAAGGGGAGAGTAACTGATACGCAGTATTTT.

The chain carries TRBV18 and TRBJ2-2; 9 bases fit TRBD1. J lost 1 base, V lost 6 bases, and 6 bases had no gene match. CDR1 and CDR2 (germline): KGHSH, LQKENI. This CDR3 has 16 amino acids. The DNA of the CDR3 is TGTGCCAGCTCGTTACAGGGGGCGAAGAACACCGGGGAGCTGTTTTTT. Its translation: CASSLQGAKNTGELFF.

The DNA for the CDR3 is TGTGCCAGCAGGGGCCTGGCAGGGCACTATGGCTACACCTTC. It encodes CASRGLAGHYGYTF. This sequence joins TRBV6-5 and TRBJ1-2, with a weak D call TRBD1 (5 bases). The V end was cut by 6 bases, the J end by 3 bases, with 14 bases between. Per the germline V gene, CDR1 is MNHEY and CDR2 is SVGAGI. This CDR3 is 14 amino acids long.

The chain is built from TRBV12-5 and TRBJ2-4; D could derive from TRBD1 or TRBD2 (5 bases each). The germline gives CDR1 LGHNT, CDR2 FRNRAP. V gave up 7 bases and J gave up 8 bases, with 12 bases separating them. The CDR3 loop spans 12 amino acids. CDR3 sequence reads: CASALMGDIQYF. The CDR3 nucleotides are TGTGCTAGTGCCCTTATGGGGGACATTCAGTACTTC. Full variable domain (remainder filled in from reference TRBV12-5 and TRBJ2-4): DARVTQTPRHKVTEMGQEVTMRCQPILGHNTVFWYRQTMMQGLELLAYFRNRAPLDDSGMPKDRFSAEMPDATLATLKIQPSEPRDSAVYFCASALMGDIQYFGAGTRLSVL.

The chain is built from TRBV5-1 and TRBJ1-6; D ambiguous. CDR1 is SGHRS and CDR2 is YFSETQ in the germline V gene. V was cut by 0 bases and J by 7 bases, with 8 bases left in between. The CDR3 has 14 amino acids. The CDR3 DNA is TGCGCCAGCAGCTTGGGGATTCTAAATTCACCCCTCCACTTT. This sequence encodes CASSLGILNSPLHF.

The chain recombines TRBV3-1 (or the pseudogene TRBV3-2) with TRBJ2-7, with no clear D. This CDR3 has 14 residues. The V end lost 1 base, the J end lost 6 bases, and 13 bases lay between the germline ends. Germline loops: CDR1 LGHDT, CDR2 YNNKEL (reference sequence). CDR3 sequence (DNA): TGTGCCAGCAGCCAAGGGGATACCACCCCCGAGCAGTACTTC. Protein product: CASSQGDTTPEQYF.

The CDR3 DNA follows: TGTGCCAGCAGCGGGGGCGGATTAGACAATGAGCAGTTCTTC. It specifies CASSGGGLDNEQFF. The gene calls are TRBV7-3 and TRBJ2-1; TRBD1 is a possible D gene (6 bases). V lost 5 bases and J lost 5, with 13 bases in between. This CDR3 is 14 amino acids long. Germline V gene lookup returns CDR1 SGHTA and CDR2 FQGTGA. Full variable domain (outside the CDR3, taken from reference TRBV7-3 and TRBJ2-1): GAGVSQTPSNKVTEKGKYVELRCDPISGHTALYWYRQSLGQGPEFLIYFQGTGAADDSGLPNDRFFAVRPEGSVSTLKIQRTERGDSAVYLCASSGGGLDNEQFFGPGTRLTVL.

Remarks on this clone: The sample carries other DNA sequences with the same CDR3. V usage is TRBV19 and J usage is TRBJ2-7; D not certain. From germline, CDR1 is LNHDA and CDR2 SQIVND (reference sequence). The V end was cut by 2 bases, the J end by 3 bases, with 8 bases between. The length of the CDR3 is 13 residues. CDR3 nucleotides: TGTGCCAGTAGTATACTCGGTAACTACGAGCAGTACTTC. Amino acids: CASSILGNYEQYF.

This clone showed up just once. The chain recombines TRBV14 with TRBJ2-6; no firm D call. Per the germline V gene, CDR1 is SGHDN and CDR2 is FVKESK. The CDR3 runs 15 residues. With 4 bases removed from V and 1 base from J, the gap between germline ends came to 8 bases. CDR3 amino acids: CASSRSRSGANVLTF. The CDR3 nucleotides are TGTGCCAGCAGCCGTAGCAGGTCTGGGGCCAACGTCCTGACTTTC.

This chain uses TRBV28 with TRBJ1-2, with 8 bases fitting TRBD1. CDR1 is MDHEN, CDR2 SYDVKM, per germline. The CDR3 is made up of 15 amino acids. With 4 bases clipped from V and 1 base from J, the junction kept 5 bases outside the gene matches. The CDR3: CASSSQGEYNYGYTF. The CDR3 nucleotides are TGTGCCAGCAGTTCACAGGGGGAATATAACTATGGCTACACCTTC.

This chain joins TRBV14 and TRBJ1-1; D call uncertain. Germline V gene sequence: CDR1 SGHDN, CDR2 FVKESK. This CDR3 region has 14 residues. V lost 3 bases, J lost 3 bases, and 11 bases lay in between. CDR3 sequence reads: CASSHLGGDTEAFF. CDR3 in DNA: TGTGCCAGCAGCCACCTGGGCGGGGACACTGAAGCTTTCTTT.

The chain is built from TRBV7-9 and TRBJ1-6, with a possible D match to TRBD1 (5 bases). The CDR3 is made up of 15 amino acids. Germline CDR1 and CDR2: SEHNR and FQNEAQ (reference sequence). The V end lost 5 bases, the J end lost 8 bases, and 16 bases lay between the germline ends. CDR3 bases: TGTGCCAGCAGCGGGGAAGGTGGGGGGGATTCACCCCTCCACTTT. This translates into CASSGEGGGDSPLHF.

The V gene is TRBV12-3 or TRBV12-4, the J gene TRBJ1-4; a possible D gene is TRBD1 (5 bases). V lost 5 bases and J 14 bases, leaving 18 bases between the germline ends. The CDR3 is 13 amino acids. The CDR3, as DNA: TGTGCCAGCAGTCCGGGACCCCAAGGCACGCTGTTTTTT. As protein: CASSPGPQGTLFF.

V gene TRBV10-3 combines with J gene TRBJ1-6; D uncertain. Deletions cut 4 bases from V and 10 bases from J, with 11 bases between. Germline CDR1 is ENHRY and CDR2 is SYGVKD. This CDR3 region has 13 residues. The CDR3 DNA follows: TGTGCCATCAGTGCCGTGTGGAACTCACCCCTCCACTTT. Protein product: CAISAVWNSPLHF.

The V call is TRBV6-5, the J call TRBJ2-7; D remains unclear. Looked up from germline, CDR1 is MNHEY and CDR2 is SVGAGI. This CDR3 is 13 amino acids long. Trimming shortened V by 6 bases and J by 7 bases, and 16 bases separated the two germline ends. The CDR3 sequence: CASSPHPQAEQYF. DNA for the CDR3: TGTGCCAGCAGCCCCCATCCCCAGGCGGAGCAGTACTTC.

The rearrangement uses TRBV7-9 and TRBJ2-6; 7 nucleotides line up with TRBD2. CDR3 length equals 14 residues. V shed 5 bases and J 12 bases; nucleotides not matched to a gene: 10. From germline, CDR1 is SEHNR and CDR2 FQNEAQ (reference sequence). CDR3 in amino acids: CASSGGEPLSVLTF. CDR3 nucleotide sequence: TGTGCCAGCAGCGGGGGGGAACCTTTAAGCGTCCTGACTTTC.

This clone was seen only once. The rearrangement joins TRBV3-1 (or the pseudogene TRBV3-2) to TRBJ1-1; D may be TRBD1 (5 bases). The V gene lost 3 bases and the J gene lost 11 bases, with 10 bases spanning the gap. Germline lookup yields CDR1 LGHDT and CDR2 YNNKEL (reference sequence). The CDR3 spans 11 residues. CDR3 region: CASSQGLGAFF. CDR3 in DNA: TGTGCCAGCAGCCAGGGACTTGGGGCTTTCTTT.

The chain combines TRBV28 with TRBJ1-2, with D hard to call. Trimming removed 6 bases from V and 4 bases from J, with 18 bases in between. Germline V CDR1 and CDR2: MDHEN, SYDVKM. This CDR3 comprises 15 residues. The chain's CDR3 is CASRPPGAYSYGYTF. The CDR3 nucleotides read TGTGCCAGCAGGCCACCGGGAGCCTACTCCTATGGCTACACCTTC.

This chain joins TRBV6-2 or TRBV6-3 and TRBJ2-2, with 12 positions matching TRBD2. The germline CDR1 and CDR2 sequences are MNHEY and SVGEGT. The junction had 7 bases not matched to a gene; V was cut back by 7 bases and J by 7 bases. The length of the CDR3 is 15 residues. CDR3 nucleotide sequence: TGTGCCAGCAACCCACTAGCGGGAGGACTCGGGGAGCTGTTTTTT. Translated: CASNPLAGGLGELFF.

This sequence joins TRBV28 and TRBJ2-3; the D is unclear. CDR1 and CDR2 (germline): MDHEN, SYDVKM. CDR3 size: 15 residues. The ends were cut back, 4 bases at V and 6 bases at J, with 17 bases in the middle. In DNA, the CDR3 is TGTGCCAGCAGTTCCCCCGCTGTGGTCCTGGATACGCAGTATTTT. Its protein product is CASSSPAVVLDTQYF.

This clone has more than one count but fewer than ten. The DNA of the CDR3 is TGTGCCAGCAGCCGCCGGGACAGGCTTTCCTACGAGCAGTACTTC. It specifies CASSRRDRLSYEQYF. This chain connects TRBV28 to TRBJ2-7; TRBD1 matches at 8 bases. This CDR3 comprises 15 residues. V trimming: 6 bases; J trimming: 1 base; junction bases outside the gene matches: 8. The V gene's germline CDR1 is MDHEN and CDR2 SYDVKM.

The gene calls are TRBV5-1 and TRBJ2-2; D is ambiguous. Germline lookup yields CDR1 SGHRS and CDR2 YFSETQ. CDR3 length: 15 amino acids. V was trimmed by 0 bases and J by 3 bases, leaving 9 bases between them. As DNA, the CDR3 is TGCGCCAGCAGCTTGGAGGCCAGAGACACCGGGGAGCTGTTTTTT. It yields the protein CASSLEARDTGELFF.

V is TRBV18 and J is TRBJ2-7; D is perhaps TRBD1 (6 bases). CDR1 is KGHSH and CDR2 is LQKENI in the germline V gene. V lost 3 bases, J lost 2 bases, and 11 bases lay in between. CDR3 size: 14 residues. CDR3 coding DNA: TGTGCCAGCTCACCCGGGCGGACAGCCTACGAGCAGTACTTC. Translated, it gives CASSPGRTAYEQYF.

The gene calls are TRBV19 and TRBJ2-4, with 9 bases lining up with TRBD1. Germline CDR1 reads LNHDA; CDR2 reads SQIVND (reference sequence). The CDR3 is made up of 16 amino acids. V trimming: 6 bases; J trimming: 9 bases; junction bases outside the gene matches: 15. The CDR3 loop is CASRPGQGGLMGIQYF. DNA for the CDR3: TGTGCCAGTAGGCCGGGACAGGGCGGCCTAATGGGCATTCAGTACTTC.

The chain uses TRBV18 and TRBJ1-2; 9 nucleotides align to TRBD1. The CDR3 has 15 residues. Germline V lookup: CDR1 KGHSH, CDR2 LQKENI. Unmatched junction bases numbered 4, after V lost 3 bases and J lost 2 bases. CDR3 in DNA: TGTGCCAGCTCACCCTCTGGGACAGGGAACTATGGCTACACCTTC. Translating gives CASSPSGTGNYGYTF.